The 5 T cell receptor beta chains reported below all come from one sample, sequenced in a study of T cells in Graves' hyperthyroidism and ophthalmopathy. Amplified TCR beta CDR3 regions came from RNA transcripts. The HTBI set primed first-round TCR CDR3 RT-PCR. A single record per CDR3 protein comes from TCRdb applying MiXCR to the multiplex PCR reads. Of a few hundred thousand distinct CDR3 sequences listed, roughly 45% are singletons. The sequenced material came from peripheral blood or thyroid tissue (not recorded which). These receptors all stem from an adult woman with Graves' disease, either hyperthyroidism or ophthalmopathy (not recorded which).

This chain links TRBV4-3 with TRBJ1-2; D is possibly TRBD1 (5 bases). V lost 0 bases, J lost 5 bases, and 22 bases lay in between. Germline V gene lookup returns CDR1 LGHNA and CDR2 YSLEER. The CDR3 is 18 amino acids. The CDR3 bases are TGCGCCAGCAGCCAAGATCGATTTGGGAGGGGCAACCATTATGGCTACACCTTC. The encoded protein is CASSQDRFGRGNHYGYTF.

This clonotype was observed a handful of times. The CDR3, as DNA: TGCGCCAGCAGTGAGTCTGGACAGGGACCTGAAGCTTTCTTT. It codes for CASSESGQGPEAFF. V and J are TRBV10-2 and TRBJ1-1, with 8 bases matching TRBD1. Germline V gene lookup returns CDR1 WSHSY and CDR2 SAAADI. This CDR3 contains 14 residues. Trimming at V came to 0 bases and at J to 6 bases, leaving 3 bases not matched to a gene.

The V gene is TRBV4-2, the J gene TRBJ2-5; TRBD2 matches 9 bases. The trim removed 5 bases at V and 1 base at J, leaving 2 bases unmatched. In germline, CDR1 is LGHNA, CDR2 YNFKEQ. The CDR3 runs 14 residues. The CDR3 protein is CASSAGGAQETQYF. The CDR3 DNA reads TGTGCCAGCAGCGCGGGGGGGGCCCAAGAGACCCAGTACTTC.

This clonotype was observed a handful of times. The chain carries TRBV2 and TRBJ1-5; D not resolved. Trimming removed 8 bases from V and 4 bases from J, with 18 bases in between. CDR1 and CDR2 from the germline V gene are SNHLY and FYNNEI. This CDR3 region has 15 residues. CDR3 bases: TGTGCCAGCCGAAGAAGGAGGGATGGTAATCAGCCCCAGCATTTT. Protein: CASRRRRDGNQPQHF.

A few counts support this clonotype. The chain carries TRBV4-1 and TRBJ2-7; possible D gene TRBD1, 6 bases. Trimming removed 0 bases from V and 7 bases from J, with 10 bases in between. In germline, CDR1 is MGHRA, CDR2 YSYEKL. The CDR3 consists of 13 residues. DNA of the CDR3: TGCGCCAGCAGCCAAGATGCAGGGGTAGAGCAGTACTTC. This gives the protein CASSQDAGVEQYF.